The rows below give T cell receptor beta chains drawn from one sample of a study of blood T cell repertoires in COVID-19. Measured with immunoSEQ multiplex PCR; TCRdb has only the in-frame clones, and not every one. Of about 140,000 clones listed, around 88% are singletons. Sequencing was performed on peripheral blood. These receptors came from a man in his 60s with active or convalescent COVID-19. Each CDR3 is given with its conserved first and last residue. The D gene is left open where the match is weak. Some rows have no size entry. The others give once, few or many, or a class for an expanded clone.

.	.	TRBV21-1	TRBJ2-2	TGTGCCAGCAGCCGAATGAAGCTAACACCCGGAGGGGCTGCCGGGGAGCTGTTTTTT	CASSRMKLTPGGAAGELFF
.	.	TRBV30	TRBJ2-7	TGTGCCTGGGACCGGGACACCACCTACGAGCAGTACTTC	CAWDRDTTYEQYF
TRBD1	.	TRBV2	TRBJ2-1	TGTGCCAGCAAGACAGGGGGGTACAATGAGCAGTTCTTC	CASKTGGYNEQFF
TRBD1	.	TRBV20-1	TRBJ1-2	TGCAGTGCCGGACAGGGGAACGGCTACACCTTC	CSAGQGNGYTF
TRBD2	.	TRBV6-4	TRBJ2-3	TGTGCCAGCAGTAGCGGGGGCACAGATACGCAGTATTTT	CASSSGGTDTQYF
TRBD1	.	TRBV7-9	TRBJ2-1	TGTGCCAGCAGCCGCCCGCGGACAGGGGTTGAGCAGTTCTTC	CASSRPRTGVEQFF
TRBD1	.	TRBV4-1	TRBJ2-7	TGCGCCAGCAGCCAACGACAGGGTGGAGTAGATTACGAGCAGTACTTC	CASSQRQGGVDYEQYF
TRBD1	.	TRBV4-3	TRBJ1-2	TGCGCCAGCAGCCAAGAGACAATGACAGGGGGCTATGGCTACACCTTC	CASSQETMTGGYGYTF
.	.	TRBV18	TRBJ2-3	TGTGCCAGCTCACCAAGAGAGGATACGCAGTATTTT	CASSPREDTQYF
.	few	TRBV11-2	TRBJ1-2	TGTGCCAGCAGCCTAGCGTTAGGGGCGCATCAGGGCTACACCTTC	CASSLALGAHQGYTF
.	.	TRBV11-2	TRBJ2-2	TGTGCCAGCAGCTTTTCTGCCGGGGAGCTGTTTTTT	CASSFSAGELFF
.	.	TRBV29-1	TRBJ1-1	TGCAGCGTTGTGGGGCAGGGGAACACTGAAGCTTTCTTT	CSVVGQGNTEAFF
.	.	TRBV3-1/TRBV3-2	TRBJ2-3	TGTGCCAGCAGCCAAGTTAGGCTAGCGGATACGCAGTATTTT	CASSQVRLADTQYF
.	.	TRBV3-1/TRBV3-2	TRBJ2-5	TGTGCCAGCAGCCAAGTCGTTGTACAAGAGACCCAGTACTTC	CASSQVVVQETQYF
TRBD2	.	TRBV3-1/TRBV3-2	TRBJ2-7	TGTGCCAGCAGCACCAGCGGGAGCGGGAACGAGCAGTACTTC	CASSTSGSGNEQYF
.	.	TRBV30	TRBJ2-5	TGTGCCCTGGATCTAGCGTCGGGAGAGACCCAGTACTTC	CALDLASGETQYF
.	.	TRBV5-1	TRBJ2-7	TGCGCCAGCAGAGAAGGAGATACCGCCTACGAGCAGTACTTC	CASREGDTAYEQYF
.	.	TRBV7-3	TRBJ2-3	TGTGCCAGCAGCTCAACTAGATCTGGCACAGATACGCAGTATTTT	CASSSTRSGTDTQYF
.	.	TRBV3-1/TRBV3-2	TRBJ2-2	TGTGCCAGCAGCCCCCAAGGGAGAGGCGGGGAGCTGTTTTTT	CASSPQGRGGELFF
.	.	TRBV9	TRBJ1-3	TGTGCCAGCAGCGTAGAAGGGGCGTTATATTTT	CASSVEGALYF
TRBD2	.	TRBV13	TRBJ2-3	TGTGCCAGCAGCCAGGGACTAGCGGGGGGGCCTGTTTTGGATACGCAGTATTTT	CASSQGLAGGPVLDTQYF
TRBD2	.	TRBV11-2	TRBJ2-1	TGTGCCAGCAGCCGCCTAGCGGGAGCGAAGTACAATGAGCAGTTCTTC	CASSRLAGAKYNEQFF
.	.	TRBV19	TRBJ1-6	TGTGCCAGTAGTATGGGCCTGCGTGGCTCACCCCTCCACTTT	CASSMGLRGSPLHF
.	.	TRBV12-3/TRBV12-4	TRBJ1-2	TGTGCCAGCAGTTTAAGGGAGGGGGGCTACACCTTC	CASSLREGGYTF
TRBD1	.	TRBV11-2	TRBJ1-1	TGTGCCAGCAGCTTAAGGGGACAGAAGAACACTGAAGCTTTCTTT	CASSLRGQKNTEAFF
.	.	TRBV30	TRBJ2-7	TGTGCCTGGAGTACGAGAACCTACGAGCAGTACTTC	CAWSTRTYEQYF
.	.	TRBV2	TRBJ1-6	TGTGCCAGCAGTGAAGCTAGGGGGGGTCGGTCACCCCTCCACTTT	CASSEARGGRSPLHF
TRBD1	.	TRBV6-2/TRBV6-3	TRBJ1-2	TGTGCCAGCAGTTACCCGGTGACAGGGAATGGCTACACCTTC	CASSYPVTGNGYTF
.	.	TRBV7-2	TRBJ2-2	TGTGCCAGCAGACCCCCCGGGCAGGGAAATACCGGGGAGCTGTTTTTT	CASRPPGQGNTGELFF
.	.	TRBV21-1	TRBJ1-5	TGTGCCAGCAGCAAGGGCACGTATCAGCCCCAGCATTTT	CASSKGTYQPQHF
.	.	TRBV28	TRBJ2-2	TGTGCCAGCAGTTTCCCCGCGAGCGGAATAAACACCGGGGAGCTGTTTTTT	CASSFPASGINTGELFF
.	.	TRBV6-5	TRBJ2-1	TGTGCCAGCAGAGAGTCTCTTTTCTCCTACAATGAGCAGTTCTTC	CASRESLFSYNEQFF
.	few	TRBV7-2	TRBJ1-6	TGTGCCAGCAGCTTAGGGTGGGGCAATTCACCCCTCCACTTT	CASSLGWGNSPLHF
TRBD2	.	TRBV2	TRBJ2-1	TGTGCCAGCAGCCCTTTAACTAGCGGGCCTAGTAATGAGCAGTTCTTC	CASSPLTSGPSNEQFF
.	.	TRBV20-1	TRBJ2-1	TGCAGTGCTTCAAGACGAGGTGAGCAGTTCTTC	CSASRRGEQFF
.	.	TRBV28	TRBJ1-4	TGTGCCAGCAGTTCTTGGGGAGGGGCTAATGAAAAACTGTTTTTT	CASSSWGGANEKLFF
TRBD1	.	TRBV6-2/TRBV6-3	TRBJ1-1	TGTGCCAGCAGCCTCCAACGGGCAGGGGGGAACACTGAAGCTTTCTTT	CASSLQRAGGNTEAFF
.	.	TRBV28	TRBJ1-5	TGTGCCAGCAGTCCCCCGAGCCAACCGCCCCAGCATTTT	CASSPPSQPPQHF
TRBD1	.	TRBV2	TRBJ1-4	TGTGCCAGCCTGGGTCTGGGGACAGAACCATTCGCAACTAATGAAAAACTGTTTTTT	CASLGLGTEPFATNEKLFF
.	.	TRBV7-3	TRBJ1-5	TGTGCCAGCAGCTTGGTGGGCAGGGGCCTGCCTTTTAGCAATCAGCCCCAGCATTTT	CASSLVGRGLPFSNQPQHF
.	.	TRBV5-1	TRBJ1-5	TGCGCCAGCAGCTTGGGCAACGGAGGAAATCAGCCCCAGCATTTT	CASSLGNGGNQPQHF
.	.	TRBV25-1	TRBJ1-6	TGTGCCAGCAGTCAAAGCCCGAGCTATAATTCACCCCTCCACTTT	CASSQSPSYNSPLHF
.	.	TRBV7-9	TRBJ2-3	TGTGCCAGCACCCCCCGGCGGGCAGATACGCAGTATTTT	CASTPRRADTQYF
.	.	TRBV11-2	TRBJ2-1	TGTGCCAGCAACTTGGGGAGAGACAATGAGCAGTTCTTC	CASNLGRDNEQFF
.	.	TRBV27	TRBJ2-7	TGTGCCAGCAAAGGCAGGGGGGCGACCTACGAGCAGTACTTC	CASKGRGATYEQYF
TRBD1	.	TRBV4-3	TRBJ2-7	TGCGCCAGCAGCCAAGATGGACAGGGCGTTGGCGAGCAGTACTTC	CASSQDGQGVGEQYF
.	once	TRBV27	TRBJ2-7	TGTGCCAGCAGGCCTACAGGGTCCCACGAGCAGTACTTC	CASRPTGSHEQYF
.	once	TRBV25-1	TRBJ2-5	TGTGCCAGCAGTGAACCACCGGGAGCCCGTGAGACCCAGTACTTC	CASSEPPGARETQYF
.	.	TRBV30	TRBJ2-7	TGTGCCTGGAGGATCGTCGGTACCTACGAGCAGTACTTC	CAWRIVGTYEQYF
.	.	TRBV28	TRBJ1-2	TGTGCCAGCAGTGCGACCGGGGTCTATGGCTACACCTTC	CASSATGVYGYTF
TRBD2	.	TRBV5-4	TRBJ2-3	TGTGCCAGCAGCCCCGGGGTAGCGGGAATAGGACTAGCGCAGTATTTT	CASSPGVAGIGLAQYF
.	.	TRBV6-5	TRBJ1-2	TGTGCCAGCGGCCTTAACTATGGCTACACCTTC	CASGLNYGYTF
.	.	TRBV21-1	TRBJ1-5	TGTGCCAGCACAAGACCGTCGAAACAGGGACGTTGGATAAGCAATCAGCCCCAGCATTTT	CASTRPSKQGRWISNQPQHF
TRBD1	.	TRBV5-6	TRBJ2-7	TGTGCCAGCAGCGTGGGACAGGTGGCCTACGAGCAGTACTTC	CASSVGQVAYEQYF